These T cell receptor beta chains were read from a single sample in a study of OX40 agonist ivuxolimab in advanced cancers. TCRdb's copy holds only in-frame clones and misses some; the assay was immunoSEQ multiplex PCR. Of some 41,000 clones listed, just over 90% are singletons. The sequences come from CD4+ or CD8+ T cells sorted from blood, collected in a trial of the OX40 agonist ivuxolimab. The receptor source for this set is an adult with an advanced solid tumor such as melanoma, head and neck, liver or kidney cancer. CDR3s include the opening cysteine and the closing phenylalanine or tryptophan. A D gene is named only where the DNA matches it firmly. Size is omitted from some rows. Given values are once, few, many or a class for expanded clones.

TRBJ2-7,NA,NA,TRBV19,TGTGCCAGTAGTCCCGGGACAACGGTCGAGCAGTACTTC,CASSPGTTVEQYF
TRBJ1-2,NA,NA,TRBV19,TGTGCCAGTAGTACAGAGGATTATGGCTACACCTTC,CASSTEDYGYTF
TRBJ2-1,NA,NA,TRBV30,TGTGCCTGGAGTTATGGAGCGGCCTACAATGAGCAGTTCTTC,CAWSYGAAYNEQFF
TRBJ1-5,NA,NA,TRBV13,TGTGCCAGCAGCCCAGGACGGAATAGCAATCAGCCCCAGCATTTT,CASSPGRNSNQPQHF
TRBJ1-5,NA,NA,TRBV27,TGTGCCAGCAGTTTAGGGGTAGGGCAGCCCCAGCATTTT,CASSLGVGQPQHF
TRBJ2-7,NA,NA,TRBV5-8,TGTGCCAGCAGCTTACGGGAGTCCTACGAGCAGTACTTC,CASSLRESYEQYF
TRBJ1-5,TRBD1,NA,TRBV2,TGTGCCAGCAGTGAGCGACAGGGTTCGGAGCAGCCCCAGCATTTT,CASSERQGSEQPQHF
TRBJ2-3,NA,once,TRBV5-4,TGTGCCAGCAGTCCGTACGGGAAAGATACGCAGTATTTT,CASSPYGKDTQYF
TRBJ2-3,NA,NA,TRBV4-2,TGTGCCTCTGGGCCCGGGTCAAACACAGATACGCAGTATTTT,CASGPGSNTDTQYF
TRBJ1-2,NA,NA,TRBV19,TGTGCCAGTAGTACTGGACAGAGATATGGCTACACCTTC,CASSTGQRYGYTF
TRBJ1-1,NA,NA,TRBV4-1,TGCGCCAGCAGCCATGTACAGGGAGGCAACACTGAAGCTTTCTTT,CASSHVQGGNTEAFF
TRBJ1-2,NA,NA,TRBV29-1,TGCAGCGTTGAATGGGGGTATGGCTACACCTTC,CSVEWGYGYTF
TRBJ2-1,TRBD2,once,TRBV28,TGTGCCAGCAGTTTATGGGGCGGGAGGTGGGACAATGAGCAGTTCTTC,CASSLWGGRWDNEQFF
TRBJ2-7,NA,once,TRBV4-1,TGCGCCAGCAGCTACACAGGGAACTCCTACGAGCAGTACTTC,CASSYTGNSYEQYF
TRBJ2-1,NA,NA,TRBV9,TGTGCCAGCAGCGTAGTGTCTGCCCAATACAATGAGCAGTTCTTC,CASSVVSAQYNEQFF
TRBJ2-7,NA,NA,TRBV28,TGTGCCAGCAGTTTTGGGGGGCCGAGGGAGCAGTACTTC,CASSFGGPREQYF
TRBJ1-2,NA,NA,TRBV5-4,TGTGCCAGCAGCTTGGCCGGGGGGTTGGACTATGGCTACACCTTC,CASSLAGGLDYGYTF
TRBJ1-1,NA,NA,TRBV27,TGTGCCAGCAGTTCTCTCACTGAAGCTTTCTTT,CASSSLTEAFF
TRBJ2-5,TRBD2,NA,TRBV19,TGTGCCAGTAGTTTGGGGGGGAAGACCCAGTACTTC,CASSLGGKTQYF
TRBJ2-7,NA,NA,TRBV19,TGTGCCAGTAGTTCTGGGGGGCCCTACGAGCAGTACTTC,CASSSGGPYEQYF
TRBJ2-2,TRBD1,NA,TRBV29-1,TGCAGCGTCAACAGGGGGACCGGGGAGCTGTTTTTT,CSVNRGTGELFF
TRBJ2-6,TRBD1,NA,TRBV7-9,TGTGCCAGCAGCTCGACGACGGGGACAGGGGGTTCTGGGGCCAACGTCCTGACTTTC,CASSSTTGTGGSGANVLTF
TRBJ2-3,NA,NA,TRBV7-2,TGTGCCAGCAACCTGGGGATCCGGGTGACAGATACGCAGTATTTT,CASNLGIRVTDTQYF
TRBJ1-2,TRBD1,NA,TRBV4-1,TGCGCCAGCAGCCAAGTTTCGACAGGGGTTGGCTACACCTTC,CASSQVSTGVGYTF
TRBJ2-7,TRBD1,NA,TRBV4-1,TGCGCCAGCAGCCAAGATACTAGATCAGGGGGCTACGAGCAGTACTTC,CASSQDTRSGGYEQYF
TRBJ2-7,TRBD1,NA,TRBV7-6,TGTGCCAGCAGCTTAGCGGGACAGGGGGCGTCCGAGCAGTACTTC,CASSLAGQGASEQYF
TRBJ1-1,NA,NA,TRBV19,TGTGCCAGTAGTATATCCAACTATGGCGCAGGCACTGAAGCTTTCTTT,CASSISNYGAGTEAFF
TRBJ1-2,NA,NA,TRBV19,TGTGCCAGTAGTAACCCAGGGACGGACTATGGCTACACCTTC,CASSNPGTDYGYTF
TRBJ2-7,TRBD2,NA,TRBV5-6,TGTGCCAGCAGCCTCGAGACTAGCGACGAGCAGTACTTC,CASSLETSDEQYF
TRBJ2-7,NA,NA,TRBV7-9,TGTGCCAGCAGCGCACATACCTACGAGCAGTACTTC,CASSAHTYEQYF
TRBJ1-1,NA,once,TRBV5-4,TGTGCCAGCAGCCGGGGGGCCCCGGGGACTGAAGCTTTCTTT,CASSRGAPGTEAFF
TRBJ2-1,TRBD2,NA,TRBV19,TGTGCCAGCCTAGCGGGGGGGGGTAATGAGCAGTTCTTC,CASLAGGGNEQFF
TRBJ1-1,NA,NA,TRBV4-2,TGTGCCAGCAGCCAAGAAATAGGGGACGTGAGTCTTATTGAAGCTTTCTTT,CASSQEIGDVSLIEAFF
TRBJ2-7,NA,NA,TRBV7-6,TGTGCCAGCAGCTTATATACTGAAACCTACGAGCAGTACTTC,CASSLYTETYEQYF
TRBJ1-1,NA,few,TRBV7-9,TGTGCCAGCAGCTTGGACAGTAGTGAAGCTTTCTTT,CASSLDSSEAFF
TRBJ1-1,NA,few,TRBV4-1,TGCGCCAGCAGCCAAGTGCTAATGAACACTGAAGCTTTCTTT,CASSQVLMNTEAFF
TRBJ1-2,NA,NA,TRBV5-1,TGCGCCAGCAGCCTACTAAGGTGGGGGAATGGCTACACCTTC,CASSLLRWGNGYTF
TRBJ1-3,NA,NA,TRBV11-2,TGTGCCAGCAGCCCCAGTGGAAACACCATATATTTT,CASSPSGNTIYF
TRBJ2-7,TRBD2,NA,TRBV4-1,TGCGCCAGCAGCCCAGAGAGCGGGGGGATCTACGAGCAGTACTTC,CASSPESGGIYEQYF
TRBJ1-1,NA,NA,TRBV21-1,TGTGCCAGCAGCAAAAGGTTTTACAGTCAGAACACTGAAGCTTTCTTT,CASSKRFYSQNTEAFF
TRBJ2-5,TRBD2,NA,TRBV28,TGTGCCAGCAGTTTATTCGGGGGGGGAGAGACCCAGTACTTC,CASSLFGGGETQYF
TRBJ1-1,NA,NA,TRBV25-1,TGTGCCAGCAGTGGGCCACGGGAGAGGCCCACTGAAGCTTTCTTT,CASSGPRERPTEAFF
TRBJ1-2,NA,NA,TRBV27,TGTGCCAGCAGTATGGGCTCAAACTATGGCTACACCTTC,CASSMGSNYGYTF
TRBJ1-5,NA,once,TRBV6-1,TGTGCCATCAATCCCGGGGGGGATCAGCCCCAGCATTTT,CAINPGGDQPQHF
TRBJ2-5,TRBD1,NA,TRBV19,TGTGCCAGTAGTATAGGGACAGGGGGACAAGAGACCCAGTACTTC,CASSIGTGGQETQYF
TRBJ1-1,NA,NA,TRBV19,TGTGCCAGTAGGATGGACTCGGGGAGGACTGAAGCTTTCTTT,CASRMDSGRTEAFF
TRBJ2-7,NA,NA,TRBV5-1,TGCGCCAGCAGCTTGTATTATAGGGAGGACAACGAGCAGTACTTC,CASSLYYREDNEQYF
TRBJ2-1,TRBD1,NA,TRBV6-5,TGTGCCAGCAGCCACAGGGGCGATGAGCAGTTCTTC,CASSHRGDEQFF
TRBJ2-5,NA,NA,TRBV28,TGTGCCAAAGAAGAGACCCAGTACTTC,CAKEETQYF
TRBJ2-1,TRBD2,NA,TRBV28,TGTGCCAGCAGTTTTAGGGGAGCGGGAGAGGACAATGAGCAGTTCTTC,CASSFRGAGEDNEQFF
TRBJ2-1,NA,NA,TRBV27,TGTGCCAGCAGTTTTCGCGGTGAGCAGTTCTTC,CASSFRGEQFF
TRBJ2-7,NA,NA,TRBV5-1,TGCGCCAGCAGCTTGGCCGCTCCTTACGAGCAGTACTTC,CASSLAAPYEQYF
TRBJ2-5,NA,NA,TRBV28,TGTGCCAGCAGTTTATCGGTGGAGACCCAGTACTTC,CASSLSVETQYF
TRBJ2-3,TRBD1,NA,TRBV19,TGTGCCAGTAGCTGGGGGACAGTCACAGATACGCAGTATTTT,CASSWGTVTDTQYF
TRBJ1-1,NA,NA,TRBV29-1,TGCAGCGTTGACAGGGAGAACACTGAAGCTTTCTTT,CSVDRENTEAFF
TRBJ2-1,NA,NA,TRBV10-3,TGTGCCACCCTATACAATGAGCAGTTCTTC,CATLYNEQFF
TRBJ2-5,TRBD2,NA,TRBV11-2,TGTGCCAGCAGGGATAGCGGGAGGGCCCAAGAGACCCAGTACTTC,CASRDSGRAQETQYF